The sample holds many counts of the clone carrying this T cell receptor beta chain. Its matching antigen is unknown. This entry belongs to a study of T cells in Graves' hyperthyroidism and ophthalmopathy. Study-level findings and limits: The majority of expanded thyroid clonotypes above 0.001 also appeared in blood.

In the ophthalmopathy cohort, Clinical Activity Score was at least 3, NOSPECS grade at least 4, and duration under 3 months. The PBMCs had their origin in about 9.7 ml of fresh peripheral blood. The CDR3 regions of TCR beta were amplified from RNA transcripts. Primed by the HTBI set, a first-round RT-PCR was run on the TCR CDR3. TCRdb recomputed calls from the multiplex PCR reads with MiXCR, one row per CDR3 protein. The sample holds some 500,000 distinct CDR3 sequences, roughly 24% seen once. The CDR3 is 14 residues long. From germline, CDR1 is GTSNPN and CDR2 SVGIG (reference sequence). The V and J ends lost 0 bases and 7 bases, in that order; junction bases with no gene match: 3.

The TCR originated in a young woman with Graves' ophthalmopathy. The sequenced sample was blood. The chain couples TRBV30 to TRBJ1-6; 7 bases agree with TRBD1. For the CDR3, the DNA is TGTGCCTGGAGTGTACTACAGGGGAATTCACCCCTCCACTTT. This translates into CAWSVLQGNSPLHF. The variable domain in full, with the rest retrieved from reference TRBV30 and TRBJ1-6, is SQTIHQWPATLVQPVGSPLSLECTVEGTSNPNLYWYRQAAGRGLQLLFYSVGIGQISSEVPQNLSASRPQDRQFILSSKKLLLSDSGFYLCAWSVLQGNSPLHFGNGTRLTVT.